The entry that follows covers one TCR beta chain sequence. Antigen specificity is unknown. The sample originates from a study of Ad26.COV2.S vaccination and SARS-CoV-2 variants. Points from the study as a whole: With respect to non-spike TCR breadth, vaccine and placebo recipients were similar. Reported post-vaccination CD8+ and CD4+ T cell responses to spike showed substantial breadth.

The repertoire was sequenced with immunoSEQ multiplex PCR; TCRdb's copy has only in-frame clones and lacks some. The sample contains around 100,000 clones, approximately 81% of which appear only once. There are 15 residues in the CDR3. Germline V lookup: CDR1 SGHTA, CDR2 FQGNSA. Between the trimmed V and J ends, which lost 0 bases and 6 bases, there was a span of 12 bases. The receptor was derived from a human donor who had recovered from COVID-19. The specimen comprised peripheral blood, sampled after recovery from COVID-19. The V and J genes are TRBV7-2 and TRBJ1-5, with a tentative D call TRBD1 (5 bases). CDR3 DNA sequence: TGTGCCAGCAGCTTAGCTGGAACAGGCGGTCAGCCCCAGCATTTT. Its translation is CASSLAGTGGQPQHF. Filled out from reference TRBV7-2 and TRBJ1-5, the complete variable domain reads GAGVSQSPSNKVTEKGKDVELRCDPISGHTALYWYRQSLGQGLEFLIYFQGNSAPDKSGLPSDRFSAERTGGSVSTLTIQRTQQEDSAVYLCASSLAGTGGQPQHFGDGTRLSIL.